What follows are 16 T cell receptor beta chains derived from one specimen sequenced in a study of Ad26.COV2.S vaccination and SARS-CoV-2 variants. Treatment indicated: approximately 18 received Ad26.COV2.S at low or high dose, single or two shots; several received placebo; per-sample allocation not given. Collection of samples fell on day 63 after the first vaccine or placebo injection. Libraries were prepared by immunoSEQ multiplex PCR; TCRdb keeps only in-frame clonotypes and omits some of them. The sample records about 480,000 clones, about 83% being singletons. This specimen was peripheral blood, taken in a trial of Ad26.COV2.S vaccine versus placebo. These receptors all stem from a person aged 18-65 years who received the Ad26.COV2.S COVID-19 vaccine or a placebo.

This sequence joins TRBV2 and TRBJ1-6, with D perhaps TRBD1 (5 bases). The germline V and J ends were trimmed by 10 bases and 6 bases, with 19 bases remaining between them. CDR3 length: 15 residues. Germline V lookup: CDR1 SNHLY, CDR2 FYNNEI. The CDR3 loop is CATLRDQGRNSPLHF. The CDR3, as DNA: TGTGCCACGTTGAGGGACCAAGGACGTAATTCACCCCTCCACTTT.

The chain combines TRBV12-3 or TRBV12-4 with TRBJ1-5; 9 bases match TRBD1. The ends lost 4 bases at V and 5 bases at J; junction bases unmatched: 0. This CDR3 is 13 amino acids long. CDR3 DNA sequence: TGTGCCAGCAGTTGGACAGGGGATCAGCCCCAGCATTTT. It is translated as CASSWTGDQPQHF.

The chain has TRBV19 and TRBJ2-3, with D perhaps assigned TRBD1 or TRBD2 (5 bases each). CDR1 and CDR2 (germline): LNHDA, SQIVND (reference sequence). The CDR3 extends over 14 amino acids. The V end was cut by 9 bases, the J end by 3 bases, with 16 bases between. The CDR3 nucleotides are TGTGCCAGCCGGCGGATGTGGGGGACAGATACGCAGTATTTT. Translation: CASRRMWGTDTQYF. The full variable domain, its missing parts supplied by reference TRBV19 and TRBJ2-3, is DGGITQSPKYLFRKEGQNVTLSCEQNLNHDAMYWYRQDPGQGLRLIYYSQIVNDFQKGDIAEGYSVSREKKESFPLTVTSAQKNPTAFYLCASRRMWGTDTQYFGPGTRLTVL.

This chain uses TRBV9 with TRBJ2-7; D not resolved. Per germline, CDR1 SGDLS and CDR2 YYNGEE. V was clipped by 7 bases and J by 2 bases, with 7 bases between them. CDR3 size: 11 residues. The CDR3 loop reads CASGITYEQYF. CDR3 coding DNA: TGTGCCAGCGGTATTACCTACGAGCAGTACTTC.

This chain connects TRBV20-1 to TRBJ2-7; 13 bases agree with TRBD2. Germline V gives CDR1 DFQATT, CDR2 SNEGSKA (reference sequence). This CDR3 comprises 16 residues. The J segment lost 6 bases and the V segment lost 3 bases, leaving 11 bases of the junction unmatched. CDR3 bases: TGCAGTGCTAGTCTACTAGCGGGAGGGGGATCGGGCGAGCAGTACTTC. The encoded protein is CSASLLAGGGSGEQYF.

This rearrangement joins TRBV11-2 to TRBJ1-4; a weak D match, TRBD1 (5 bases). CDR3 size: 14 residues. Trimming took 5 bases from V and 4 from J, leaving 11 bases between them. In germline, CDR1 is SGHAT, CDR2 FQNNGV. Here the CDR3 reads CASSQTVLNEKLFF. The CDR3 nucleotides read TGTGCCAGCAGCCAGACAGTTCTTAATGAAAAACTGTTTTTT.

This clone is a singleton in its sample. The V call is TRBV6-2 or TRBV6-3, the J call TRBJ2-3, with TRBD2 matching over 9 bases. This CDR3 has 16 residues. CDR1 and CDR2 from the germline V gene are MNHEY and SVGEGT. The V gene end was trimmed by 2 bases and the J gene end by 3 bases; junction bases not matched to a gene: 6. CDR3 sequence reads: CASSYPLAGWTDTQYF. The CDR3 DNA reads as TGTGCCAGCAGTTACCCGCTAGCGGGGTGGACAGATACGCAGTATTTT.

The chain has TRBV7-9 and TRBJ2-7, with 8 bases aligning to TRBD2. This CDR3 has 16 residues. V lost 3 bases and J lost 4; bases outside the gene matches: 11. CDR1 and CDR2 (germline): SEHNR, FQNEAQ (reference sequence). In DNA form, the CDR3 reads TGTGCCAGCAGCTTTAGGGCGGGGGGCGAAAGGTACGAGCAGTACTTC. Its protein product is CASSFRAGGERYEQYF.

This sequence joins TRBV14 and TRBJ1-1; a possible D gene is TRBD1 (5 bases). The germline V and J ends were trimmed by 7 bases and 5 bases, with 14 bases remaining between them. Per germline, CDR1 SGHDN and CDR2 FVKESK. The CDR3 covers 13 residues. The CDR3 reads CASTRGRWTEAFF. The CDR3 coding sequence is TGTGCCAGCACTAGGGGTCGATGGACTGAAGCTTTCTTT.

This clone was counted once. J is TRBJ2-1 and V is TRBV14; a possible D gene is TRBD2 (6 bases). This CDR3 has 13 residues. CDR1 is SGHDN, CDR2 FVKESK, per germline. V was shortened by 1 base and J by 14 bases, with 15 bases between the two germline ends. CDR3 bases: TGTGCCAGCAGCCAAGCTCGGGGCGGGATCGAGTTCTTC. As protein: CASSQARGGIEFF.

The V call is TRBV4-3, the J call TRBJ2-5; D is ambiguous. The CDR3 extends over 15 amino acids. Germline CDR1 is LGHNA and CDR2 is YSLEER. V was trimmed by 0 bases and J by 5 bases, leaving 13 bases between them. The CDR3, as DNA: TGCGCCAGCAGCCAAGATCTGGGTCGGGTGGAGACCCAGTACTTC. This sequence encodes CASSQDLGRVETQYF.

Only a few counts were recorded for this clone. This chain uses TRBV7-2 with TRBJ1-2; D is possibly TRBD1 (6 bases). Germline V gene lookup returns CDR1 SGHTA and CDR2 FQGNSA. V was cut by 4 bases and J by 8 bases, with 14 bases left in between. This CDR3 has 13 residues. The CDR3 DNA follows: TGTGCCAGCAGCTCCAGGGACAAAGGAGGCTACACCTTC. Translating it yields CASSSRDKGGYTF.

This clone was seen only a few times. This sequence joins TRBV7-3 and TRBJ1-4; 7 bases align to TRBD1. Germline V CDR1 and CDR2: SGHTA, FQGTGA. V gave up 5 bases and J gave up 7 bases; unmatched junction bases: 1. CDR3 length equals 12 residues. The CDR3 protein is CASSPGGEKLFF. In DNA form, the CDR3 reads TGTGCCAGCAGCCCAGGGGGTGAAAAACTGTTTTTT.

CDR3 residues: CASGIGGNQPQHF. The DNA for the CDR3 is TGTGCTAGTGGTATAGGCGGGAATCAGCCCCAGCATTTT. The chain is built from TRBV12-5 and TRBJ1-5; no clear D gene. Trimming pared 5 bases from V and 4 bases from J, leaving 9 bases between. Germline loops: CDR1 LGHNT, CDR2 FRNRAP. The CDR3 sequence is 13 residues long. Supplemented by reference TRBV12-5 and TRBJ1-5, the full variable domain reads DARVTQTPRHKVTEMGQEVTMRCQPILGHNTVFWYRQTMMQGLELLAYFRNRAPLDDSGMPKDRFSAEMPDATLATLKIQPSEPRDSAVYFCASGIGGNQPQHFGDGTRLSIL.

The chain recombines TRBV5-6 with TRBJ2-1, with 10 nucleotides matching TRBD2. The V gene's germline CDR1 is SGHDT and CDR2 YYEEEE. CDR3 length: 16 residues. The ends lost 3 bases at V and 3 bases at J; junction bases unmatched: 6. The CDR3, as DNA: TGTGCCAGCAGCTCTACTAGCGGGATGGGCTACAATGAGCAGTTCTTC. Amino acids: CASSSTSGMGYNEQFF.

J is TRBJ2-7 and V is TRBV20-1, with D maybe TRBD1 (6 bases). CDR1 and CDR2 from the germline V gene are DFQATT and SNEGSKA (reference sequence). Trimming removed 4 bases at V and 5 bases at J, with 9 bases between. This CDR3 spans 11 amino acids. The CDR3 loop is CSATGVNEQYF. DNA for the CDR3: TGCAGTGCTACAGGGGTTAACGAGCAGTACTTC.